The entry below describes one T cell receptor beta chain. No antigen is known for it. The sample is drawn from a study of T cell responses to AZD1222 COVID-19 vaccine. General study results and limits: Among the donors, most were white British and more were female, and clonal diversity was possibly underestimated. With two AZD1222 doses given, Spike-specific TCR breadth and depth both rose. Spike regions recognized by vaccine-associated CD4 TCRs spanned the protein, led by 160-218 and 743-854.

TCRdb keeps only in-frame clones here, not all; method: immunoSEQ multiplex PCR. Here the sample spans 150,000 or so clones, 85% to 95% being singletons. The receptor was derived from an adult who received the AZD1222 COVID-19 vaccine. Sequencing was performed on peripheral blood, taken 28 days after the second AZD1222 dose.

The CDR3 DNA reads TGTGCCAGCAGCTTAGTGAGTAATCAGCCCCAGCATTTT. This encodes CASSLVSNQPQHF. The rearrangement joins TRBV7-8 to TRBJ1-5; D unresolved. This CDR3 has 13 residues. Germline CDR1 SGHVS, CDR2 FQNEAQ. The V end was cut by 1 base, the J end by 4 bases, with 5 bases between.